Each of the 28 T cell receptor beta chains below was sequenced from the same sample in a study of blood T cells in healthy people across ages. It was with a sample-barcoded 5' primer and a J-beta primer mix that a second PCR of roughly 7 to 12 cycles was run. Each CDR3 protein gets one entry after TCRdb re-called the 5' RACE reads with MiXCR. The data contain roughly 1,700,000 distinct CDR3 sequences, roughly 27% of them singletons. The sequenced material came from blood. These receptors were obtained from a woman in her 30s in good health.

The chain carries TRBV5-1 and TRBJ2-7; 15 nucleotides match TRBD2. V trimming: 4 bases; J trimming: 0 bases; junction bases outside the gene matches: 8. Looked up from germline, CDR1 is SGHRS and CDR2 is YFSETQ. The CDR3 loop spans 18 amino acids. The CDR3: CASSPGTSGGPLSYEQYF. The CDR3 nucleotides are TGCGCCAGCAGCCCCGGGACTAGCGGGGGGCCACTCTCCTACGAGCAGTACTTC.

The chain is built from TRBV20-1 and TRBJ2-1, with 10 bases matching TRBD2. The CDR3 runs to 14 residues. Germline values: CDR1 DFQATT, CDR2 SNEGSKA (reference sequence). Trimming at V came to 6 bases and at J to 6 bases, leaving 8 bases not matched to a gene. The CDR3 region has the DNA TGCAGTGCCCTTCCTAGCGGGGGTTTCAATGAGCAGTTCTTC. It yields the protein CSALPSGGFNEQFF.

A remark on this clonotype: Since the CDR3 does not end with the conserved phenylalanine or tryptophan, this likely comes from a read error. The DNA is left out, because the CDR3 cannot be placed on it with certainty; the CDR3 is given as TCRdb lists it. The chain uses TRBV5-1 and TRBJ2-5; TRBD1 was called by the table and not checked on the DNA. The germline V gene encodes CDR1 SGHRS and CDR2 YFSETQ. The length of the CDR3 is 19 amino acids, counting both ends. CDR3 in amino acids: CASSLYRTGTDLGGYTFGS.

This clonotype was recorded a few times. The chain links TRBV4-3 to TRBJ2-7, with 8 bases lining up with TRBD1. This CDR3 is built from 14 residues. The V and J ends lost 6 bases and 5 bases, in that order; junction bases with no gene match: 9. The germline CDR1 and CDR2 sequences are LGHNA and YSLEER. The CDR3 loop reads CASRYDRGEDEQYF. CDR3 DNA: TGCGCCAGCAGATACGACAGGGGAGAGGACGAGCAGTACTTC.

The genes are TRBV20-1 and TRBJ2-1; 8 bases are a match to TRBD1. This CDR3 spans 15 amino acids. V was pared by 8 bases and J by 9 bases, with 18 bases of the junction left unmatched. In germline, CDR1 is DFQATT, CDR2 SNEGSKA (reference sequence). The CDR3 nucleotides are TGCAGTACCGCCCGGGACAGGCCGAGTAGGGCTGAGCAGTTCTTC. Encoded protein: CSTARDRPSRAEQFF.

Concerning this clonotype: Compared with germline, one end of the junction differs, possibly owing to a read error. The chain has TRBV30 and TRBJ2-7, with D hard to call. The CDR3 has 14 amino acids. CDR1 and CDR2 (germline): GTSNPN, SVGIG (reference sequence). This chain's CDR3 is CAWSMGSASYEQDF. In nucleotides, the CDR3 is TGTGCCTGGAGTATGGGCTCAGCCTCCTACGAGCAGGACTTC.

In its sample, this clonotype was seen a few times. The J gene is TRBJ2-5, the V gene TRBV28; no definite D call. The CDR3 sequence is 13 residues long. Germline values: CDR1 MDHEN, CDR2 SYDVKM. V was trimmed by 8 bases and J by 7 bases, leaving 17 bases between them. In nucleotides, the CDR3 is TGTGCCAGCGAATCCCGTGGCAAAGGGACCCAGTACTTC. Encoded protein: CASESRGKGTQYF.

About this clonotype itself: Being one base from a much bigger clone, this may be a read error. This chain connects TRBV20-1 to TRBJ2-3; D call uncertain. CDR1 is DFQATT and CDR2 is SNEGSKA in the germline V gene (reference sequence). Trimming left V 0 bases short and J 4 bases short, with 11 bases between. The CDR3 has 14 amino acids. CDR3 coding DNA: TGCAGTGCTAGAGATCCCGGCCCAGCAGATACGCAGTATTTT. Protein sequence: CSARDPGPADTQYF.

A few counts support this clonotype. The rearrangement joins TRBV28 to TRBJ2-3, with TRBD1 identical over 9 bases. Unmatched junction bases numbered 9, after V lost 8 bases and J lost 3 bases. The CDR3 has 15 amino acids. Germline V CDR1 and CDR2: MDHEN, SYDVKM. The CDR3 DNA reads TGTGCCAGCGGAGATCCGGGACAGGGAACAGATACGCAGTATTTT. Its protein is CASGDPGQGTDTQYF.

Details on this clonotype: Being one base from a much bigger clone, this may be a read error. The chain recombines TRBV6-1 with TRBJ2-7; TRBD1 might be the D (5 bases). CDR3 size: 15 residues. Trimming took off 2 bases at V and 0 bases at J, with 11 bases between the two ends. Germline loops: CDR1 MNHNS, CDR2 SASEGT. CDR3 amino acids: CASSEWAGPSYEQYF. Written as DNA, the CDR3 is TGTGCCAGCAGTGAATGGGCAGGGCCCTCCTACGAGCAGTACTTC.

A few counts support this clonotype. The chain links TRBV6-5 to TRBJ1-2; the D gene is possibly TRBD1 (5 bases). Looked up from germline, CDR1 is MNHEY and CDR2 is SVGAGI. The CDR3 is 14 amino acids. Trimming took off 1 base at V and 4 bases at J, with 10 bases between the two ends. This CDR3 is CASSYFRDLYGYTF. The CDR3 DNA follows: TGTGCCAGCAGTTACTTCAGGGATCTCTATGGCTACACCTTC.

V usage is TRBV15 and J usage is TRBJ2-1; 7 bases line up with TRBD2. Germline CDR1 and CDR2: LNHNV and YYDKDF (reference sequence). The CDR3 extends over 13 amino acids. V lost 11 bases, J lost 3 bases, and 7 bases stayed unmatched. The CDR3 sequence is CAAGATNYNEQFF. CDR3 DNA: TGTGCCGCGGGAGCCACTAACTACAATGAGCAGTTCTTC.

This clonotype was seen only a few times. The rearrangement links TRBV7-3 to TRBJ2-3; D possibly uses TRBD1 or TRBD2 (5 bases each). The germline V and J ends were trimmed by 5 bases and 5 bases, with 17 bases remaining between them. CDR1 SGHTA and CDR2 FQGTGA come from the germline V gene. The CDR3 has 15 residues. The chain's CDR3 is CASSQGTSFRDTQYF. The CDR3 bases are TGTGCCAGCAGCCAAGGGACCAGCTTTCGAGATACGCAGTATTTT.

This clonotype has just a few counts. J is TRBJ2-1 and V is TRBV5-1; TRBD1 might be the D (7 bases). The CDR3 runs to 14 residues. CDR1 is SGHRS and CDR2 is YFSETQ in the germline V gene. V dropped 6 bases and J dropped 5 bases, with 15 bases sitting between them. CDR3 sequence: CASTWTGGDNEQFF. Here the CDR3 DNA reads TGCGCCAGCACCTGGACAGGAGGGGACAATGAGCAGTTCTTC.

This clonotype was recorded at least ten times. The chain is built from TRBV5-1 and TRBJ2-5; 7 bases agree with TRBD2. With 0 bases clipped from V and 2 bases from J, the junction kept 4 bases outside the gene matches. The CDR3 has 15 residues. Germline V gene data show CDR1 as SGHRS and CDR2 as YFSETQ. CDR3 DNA sequence: TGCGCCAGCAGCTTGGCGGGAGGTGAACAAGAGACCCAGTACTTC. The encoded protein is CASSLAGGEQETQYF. The variable domain in full, completed from reference TRBV5-1 and TRBJ2-5, reads KAGVTQTPRYLIKTRGQQVTLSCSPISGHRSVSWYQQTPGQGLQFLFEYFSETQRNKGNFPGRFSGRQFSNSRSEMNVSTLELGDSALYLCASSLAGGEQETQYFGPGTRLLVL.

This chain links TRBV9 with TRBJ2-7; 11 bases are shared with TRBD1. This CDR3 is 14 amino acids long. Germline CDR1 and CDR2: SGDLS and YYNGEE. The junction had 6 bases not matched to a gene; V was cut back by 0 bases and J by 10 bases. The CDR3 DNA is TGTGCCAGCAGCGTAGAATCAGGGACAGGGGGACAGTACTTC. Protein: CASSVESGTGGQYF.

In this sample, this clonotype turned up a few times. The chain carries TRBV18 and TRBJ2-5; 10 bases fit TRBD2. The CDR3 sequence is 16 residues long. Germline CDR1 reads KGHSH; CDR2 reads LQKENI. The junction had 8 bases not matched to a gene; V was cut back by 3 bases and J by 4 bases. As DNA, the CDR3 is TGTGCCAGCTCACCCTTCCTAGCGGGGGACGCAGAGACCCAGTACTTC. This codes for CASSPFLAGDAETQYF.

This clonotype showed up just a few times. One base away lies a much larger clone, so this may be a sequencing read error. The chain recombines TRBV29-1 with TRBJ2-1; 15 bases are a match to TRBD2. Losses at the gene ends were 6 bases for V and 4 bases for J; bases not matched to a gene: 4. CDR3 size: 15 residues. CDR1 and CDR2 (germline): SQVTM, ANQGSEA. The chain's CDR3 is CSVAGLAGGYNEQFF. The DNA of the CDR3 is TGCAGCGTAGCCGGACTAGCGGGGGGGTACAATGAGCAGTTCTTC.

The chain joins TRBV7-9 to TRBJ2-3; possible D gene TRBD1, 5 bases. The CDR3 sequence is 15 residues long. The germline V gene encodes CDR1 SEHNR and CDR2 FQNEAQ (reference sequence). V lost 1 base to trimming and J lost 2 bases, with 10 bases between them. The CDR3 coding sequence is TGTGCCAGCAGCTTAGTGGGGCGGAACACAGATACGCAGTATTTT. This sequence encodes CASSLVGRNTDTQYF.

The sample holds many counts of this clonotype. Relative to the germline gene, one junction end is altered; a read error may explain this. The rearrangement uses TRBV5-1 and TRBJ2-7, with 9 bases that match TRBD1. From germline, CDR1 is SGHRS and CDR2 YFSETQ. The CDR3 totals 15 residues. The CDR3 DNA is TGTGCCAGCAGCCTGGGGGGACAGGGACCCTACGAGCAGTACTTC. Its translation: CASSLGGQGPYEQYF.

This clonotype was recorded at least ten times. The J gene is TRBJ2-7, the V gene TRBV10-1; possible D gene TRBD2, 6 bases. V gave up 8 bases and J gave up 5 bases, with 19 bases separating them. Germline values: CDR1 WNHNN, CDR2 SYGVQD (reference sequence). The length of the CDR3 is 14 residues. Written as DNA, the CDR3 is TGCGCCAGCCTTGGGTCGGGAGACAAGCACGAGCAGTACTTC. As protein: CASLGSGDKHEQYF.

To note about this clonotype: One end of the junction fails to match germline, which may point to a read error. The chain couples TRBV11-2 to TRBJ2-1; 10 nucleotides match TRBD2. Germline V gene data show CDR1 as SGHAT and CDR2 as FQNNGV. There are 17 residues in the CDR3. The CDR3 here is CANSLGATSGNYNEQFF. The CDR3 coding sequence is TGTGCCAACAGCTTAGGCGCCACTAGCGGGAATTACAATGAGCAGTTCTTC.

The V and J genes are TRBV30 and TRBJ1-2; D is unresolved. Germline V gene lookup returns CDR1 GTSNPN and CDR2 SVGIG (reference sequence). The CDR3 loop spans 11 amino acids. Between the trimmed V and J ends, which lost 2 bases and 6 bases, there was a span of 7 bases. CDR3 amino acids: CAWSLGDGYTF. The CDR3 DNA sequence: TGTGCCTGGAGTCTCGGGGATGGCTACACCTTC.

The chain employs TRBV2 and TRBJ2-3; 10 bases match TRBD2. Germline V gives CDR1 SNHLY, CDR2 FYNNEI. This CDR3 contains 16 residues. With V trimmed by 5 bases and J by 3 bases, 8 bases remained unmatched. CDR3 loop: CASSNGWTSGTDTQYF. The CDR3 DNA reads TGTGCCAGCAGTAATGGGTGGACTAGCGGAACAGATACGCAGTATTTT. The full variable domain, rest sourced from reference TRBV2 and TRBJ2-3, is EPEVTQTPSHQVTQMGQEVILRCVPISNHLYFYWYRQILGQKVEFLVSFYNNEISEKSEIFDDQFSVERPDGSNFTLKIRSTKLEDSAMYFCASSNGWTSGTDTQYFGPGTRLTVL.

In this sample, this clonotype turned up many times. J is TRBJ1-2 and V is TRBV29-1; D gene unclear. With 0 bases removed from V and 4 bases from J, the gap between germline ends came to 15 bases. This CDR3 contains 15 residues. Germline V gene data show CDR1 as SQVTM and CDR2 as ANQGSEA. The CDR3 nucleotides read TGCAGCGTTGAAGAACAGTCGCCACTTGGCTATGGCTACACCTTC. Translation gives CSVEEQSPLGYGYTF.

In its sample, this clonotype was seen a few times. In DNA, the CDR3 is TGTGCCAGCAGCTTTCTACAGGGAGGAAACTATGGCTACACCTTC. This gives the protein CASSFLQGGNYGYTF. The chain carries TRBV7-9 and TRBJ1-2, with D tentatively TRBD1 (6 bases). V was shortened by 3 bases and J by 2 bases, with 13 bases between the two germline ends. Germline lookup yields CDR1 SEHNR and CDR2 FQNEAQ (reference sequence). CDR3 size: 15 residues.

This clonotype was seen only once. A read error may account for a junction end that differs from germline. The chain uses TRBV4-3 and TRBJ1-4; D is unclear. This CDR3 spans 14 amino acids. Germline assignment: CDR1 LGHNA and CDR2 YSLEER. The CDR3 loop reads CAGSQVWVNEKLFF. The CDR3 nucleotides are TGCGCCGGCAGCCAAGTTTGGGTTAATGAAAAACTGTTTTTT.

CDR3 region: CASSLENRVSNQPQHF. CDR3 nucleotide sequence: TGTGCCAGCAGCTTGGAAAACAGGGTTAGCAATCAGCCCCAGCATTTT. The chain is built from TRBV5-8 and TRBJ1-5; D might be TRBD1 (6 bases). CDR3 length: 16 amino acids. V dropped 0 bases and J dropped 0 bases, with 10 bases sitting between them. The germline V gene encodes CDR1 SGHTS and CDR2 YDEGEE.